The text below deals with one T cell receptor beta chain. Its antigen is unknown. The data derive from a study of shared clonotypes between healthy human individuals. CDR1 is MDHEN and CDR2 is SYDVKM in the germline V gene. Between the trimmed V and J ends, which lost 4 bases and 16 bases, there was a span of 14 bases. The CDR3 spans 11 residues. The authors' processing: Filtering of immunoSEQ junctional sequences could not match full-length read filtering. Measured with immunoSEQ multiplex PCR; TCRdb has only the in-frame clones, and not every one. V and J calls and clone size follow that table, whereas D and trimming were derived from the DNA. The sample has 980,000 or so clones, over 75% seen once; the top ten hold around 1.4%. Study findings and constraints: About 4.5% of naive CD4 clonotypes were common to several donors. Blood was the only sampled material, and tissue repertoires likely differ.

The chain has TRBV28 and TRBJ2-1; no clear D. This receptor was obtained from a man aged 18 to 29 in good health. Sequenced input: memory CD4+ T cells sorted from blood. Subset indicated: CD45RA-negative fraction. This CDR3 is CASSSEKIEFF. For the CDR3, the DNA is TGTGCCAGCAGTTCGGAAAAGATCGAATTCTTC.